These 6 T cell receptor beta chains share one sample of origin, sequenced in a study of CD8+ T cells in alopecia areata. Extraction of RNA preceded its reverse transcription into cDNA, which served as the sequencing template. The method was immunoSEQ multiplex PCR; TCRdb's version includes in-frame clones alone and lacks a portion of them. The sample yields around 250,000 clones, 67% seen once. The sequences come from CD4+ T cells sorted from blood, collected at week 0. All receptors derive from a human donor with alopecia areata.

There are a few counts of this clone. The same CDR3 is also encoded by other DNA sequences in this sample. The gene calls are TRBV18 and TRBJ2-5; D call uncertain. CDR3 size: 12 residues. V lost 1 base and J 2 bases, leaving 2 bases between the germline ends. Germline assignment: CDR1 KGHSH and CDR2 LQKENI. The CDR3 DNA reads TGTGCCAGCTCACCACGGCAAGAGACCCAGTACTTC. Translating gives CASSPRQETQYF.

The chain is built from TRBV30 and TRBJ1-5, with D possibly TRBD1 on 5 matching bases. CDR3 length equals 16 residues. V shed 0 bases and J shed 6 bases, with 18 bases lying between them. CDR1 is GTSNPN and CDR2 is SVGIG in the germline V gene (reference sequence). CDR3 residues: CAWSVGPRDRGQPQHF. The CDR3 DNA reads TGTGCCTGGAGTGTAGGTCCCCGCGATAGGGGTCAGCCCCAGCATTTT.

The J gene is TRBJ2-5, the V gene TRBV5-6; 9 bases align to TRBD1. The CDR3 sequence is 15 residues long. Germline V gives CDR1 SGHDT, CDR2 YYEEEE. The V and J ends lost 0 bases and 9 bases, in that order; junction bases with no gene match: 9. The CDR3 reads CASSLVGQGSVAQYF. Here the CDR3 DNA reads TGTGCCAGCAGCTTGGTTGGACAGGGGTCGGTGGCCCAGTACTTC.

J is TRBJ2-7 and V is TRBV9; D not resolved. V lost 0 bases and J lost 3, with 13 bases in between. CDR3 length: 15 residues. Looked up from germline, CDR1 is SGDLS and CDR2 is YYNGEE. The CDR3: CASSVGNLPFYEQYF. Written as DNA, the CDR3 is TGTGCCAGCAGCGTAGGTAATCTCCCCTTCTACGAGCAGTACTTC.

In regard to this clone: Germline and junction disagree at one end, which may indicate a read error. CDR3 DNA: TGCGCCAGCAGGGAGAGACAGGGGAGCCCTGAGGCTTTCTTT. Translating gives CASRERQGSPEAFF. The chain employs TRBV4-3 and TRBJ1-1, with TRBD1 matching over 8 bases. The CDR3 covers 14 residues. Germline V CDR1 and CDR2: LGHNA, YSLEER.

As concerns this clone: The identical CDR3 is also encoded by other nucleotide sequences in the sample. The rearrangement links TRBV30 to TRBJ2-3; D is undetermined. Germline values: CDR1 GTSNPN, CDR2 SVGIG (reference sequence). This CDR3 has 11 residues. V lost 0 bases, J lost 7 bases, and 5 bases lay in between. The CDR3 loop is CAWSVGNTQYF. Written as DNA, the CDR3 is TGTGCCTGGAGTGTAGGGAATACGCAGTATTTT.